What follows is one TCR beta chain and its context. V was cut by 8 bases and J by 10 bases, with 11 bases left in between. The CDR3 has 10 amino acids. Per the authors' pipeline: Reference gene primer amplification gave nucleated cell count estimates. Repertoires were generated with immunoSEQ multiplex PCR, while TCRdb's copy carries only in-frame clones and drops some. The V and J calls and the clone size are those of that table, but D and trimming were determined from the DNA. The sample has around 150,000 clones; roughly 90% are singletons. The sample belongs to a study of blood T cell repertoires in COVID-19. Study information: T cells, B-cell-depleted T cells, or PBMCs provided the cDNA or gDNA that served as material.

V gene TRBV12-3 or TRBV12-4 combines with J gene TRBJ1-1; maybe TRBD1 (5 bases). The receptor's source is a woman aged 45-59 years who had recovered from COVID-19. The sequenced sample was PBMCs or T cells enriched from blood (not recorded which). In nucleotides, the CDR3 is TGTGCCAGCGGTTGGGGCCCAGCTTTCTTT. This encodes CASGWGPAFF.